This TCR beta chain emerged from a study of blood T cell repertoires in COVID-19. Study at large: Acute-phase and convalescent COVID-19 samples originated in the United States, Italy and Spain.

This clone was counted at least ten times. In the original analysis: Using reference gene primer amplification, nucleated cell counts were estimated. Data came from immunoSEQ multiplex PCR; TCRdb stores just in-frame clones and leaves some out. Clone size and the V and J calls come from that table; the DNA yielded D and trimming. The table records more than 85,000 clones, about 83% of them present only once. The sequence was collected from a man aged 40-55 years with active or convalescent COVID-19. Sequencing was done on a sample of peripheral blood.

The CDR3 sequence is CASSVDHGQGYEKLFF. As DNA, the CDR3 is TGTGCCAGCAGCGTAGATCACGGACAGGGTTATGAAAAACTGTTTTTT. This chain connects TRBV9 to TRBJ1-4; 8 nucleotides agree with TRBD1. With V trimmed by 0 bases and J by 6 bases, 7 bases remained unmatched. The CDR3 runs to 16 residues. CDR1 and CDR2 from the germline V gene are SGDLS and YYNGEE.